The rows below give T cell receptor beta chains drawn from one sample of a study of OX40 agonist ivuxolimab in advanced cancers. Some clones are missing from TCRdb's copy, which holds only in-frame ones; the method was immunoSEQ multiplex PCR. The sample includes 65,000 to 85,000 clones, 84% seen only once; the top ten take about 7%. This sample comprised CD4+ or CD8+ T cells sorted from blood, obtained in a trial of the OX40 agonist ivuxolimab. These receptors all stem from an adult with an advanced solid tumor such as melanoma, head and neck, liver or kidney cancer. The CDR3 runs from the conserved cysteine through the conserved F or W. Each record gives: CDR3 DNA, CDR3 protein, clone size, D gene, J gene, V gene. The D gene is left open where the match is weak. Size values are once, few and many counts, or a class for expanded clones, and some rows have none.

TGTGCCAGCAGGACAGGGCTTAATCAGCCCCAGCATTTT,CASRTGLNQPQHF,NA,TRBD1,TRBJ1-5,TRBV7-2
TGTGCTAGTGGTTTGGTAGAAGGGGTGAACACCGGGGAGCTGTTTTTT,CASGLVEGVNTGELFF,few,NA,TRBJ2-2,TRBV12-5
TGTGCCAGCAGCCCGACAGGGATGAACACTGAAGCTTTCTTT,CASSPTGMNTEAFF,NA,TRBD1,TRBJ1-1,TRBV13
TGTGCCAGCAGCTTGTACGGCAGGGAAGAGACCCAGTACTTC,CASSLYGREETQYF,NA,NA,TRBJ2-5,TRBV5-6
TGTGCCAGCAGCTACCAATCGGGAGGCACTGAAGCTTTCTTT,CASSYQSGGTEAFF,NA,NA,TRBJ1-1,TRBV7-2
TGCAGCGCCAAAGGGACAGGGAACGAGCAGTACTTC,CSAKGTGNEQYF,NA,TRBD1,TRBJ2-7,TRBV29-1
TGTGCCAGCAGCATTAGGGGACTAGCGGCCTCCTACGAGCAGTACTTC,CASSIRGLAASYEQYF,NA,TRBD2,TRBJ2-7,TRBV7-2
TGTGCCAGCAGCACCGCCACAGGGGCAGATACGCAGTATTTT,CASSTATGADTQYF,once,TRBD1,TRBJ2-3,TRBV7-9
TGTGCCAGCAGCCAAGCACAGAACTATGGCTACACCTTC,CASSQAQNYGYTF,once,NA,TRBJ1-2,TRBV14
TGTGCCAGCAAACAACAGGGTTCCAATGGCTACACCTTC,CASKQQGSNGYTF,NA,NA,TRBJ1-2,TRBV6-6
TGTGCCAGCAGTTTAATTTGGAATAGCAATCAGCCCCAGCATTTT,CASSLIWNSNQPQHF,NA,NA,TRBJ1-5,TRBV28
TGTGCCAGCAGCTTGAGACAGGGAGGTGAAGCTTTCTTT,CASSLRQGGEAFF,NA,TRBD1,TRBJ1-1,TRBV7-2
TGTGCCAGCAGCTCCCCCGGGGGGGGTATAGAGACCCAGTACTTC,CASSSPGGGIETQYF,NA,TRBD2,TRBJ2-5,TRBV5-4
TGCGCCAGCAGCCAAGACAGGGCGGCGGACACAGGTACGCAGTATTTT,CASSQDRAADTGTQYF,NA,NA,TRBJ2-3,TRBV4-3
TGTGCCAGCAGTGATGAGGGCCGCCATAACTATGGCTACACCTTC,CASSDEGRHNYGYTF,NA,NA,TRBJ1-2,TRBV6-1
TGCGCCAGCAGCCAAGAATCGGCGAGGACAAACGCTGAAGCTTTCTTT,CASSQESARTNAEAFF,NA,NA,TRBJ1-1,TRBV4-3
TGTGCCAGCAGCTCTACAGGGGTCGGAAGGGACGAGCAGTACTTC,CASSSTGVGRDEQYF,NA,TRBD1,TRBJ2-7,TRBV7-2
TGCGCCAGCAGCCCCTCGGCCCTTCAAGAGACCCAGTACTTC,CASSPSALQETQYF,NA,NA,TRBJ2-5,TRBV5-1
TGTGCCAGCAGCCCCCGACAGGCGGGCTCCTACGAGCAGTACTTC,CASSPRQAGSYEQYF,NA,NA,TRBJ2-7,TRBV9
TGTGCCAGCAGCTCCTTCGTCCGGGACGGAAGCTATGGCTACACCTTC,CASSSFVRDGSYGYTF,NA,NA,TRBJ1-2,TRBV6-6
TGCGCCAGCAGCTTAGACGGACAGGGGAATAATTCACCCCTCCACTTT,CASSLDGQGNNSPLHF,NA,TRBD1,TRBJ1-6,TRBV5-1
TGTGCCAGCAGGCCTAAAAAGGGGAGCGGTAAGTCCTACAATGAGCAGTTCTTC,CASRPKKGSGKSYNEQFF,NA,NA,TRBJ2-1,TRBV28
TGTGCCAGCAGCTTAGTTCAGGGGTACACTGAAGCTTTCTTT,CASSLVQGYTEAFF,NA,NA,TRBJ1-1,TRBV7-2
TGTGCCAGCAGTTCAAATACCCGGGACAGGGCTACCCACGAGCAGTACTTC,CASSSNTRDRATHEQYF,NA,TRBD1,TRBJ2-7,TRBV27
TGTGCCAGCAGCGCAAACACCGGGGAGCTGTTTTTT,CASSANTGELFF,NA,NA,TRBJ2-2,TRBV9
TGTGCCAGCAGCTTAGATGGTAGCGGGGGCCCGACCCAGTACTTC,CASSLDGSGGPTQYF,NA,TRBD2,TRBJ2-5,TRBV11-3
TGTGCCAGCAGTCCACCAGACACCTTCAATCAGCCCCAGCATTTT,CASSPPDTFNQPQHF,NA,NA,TRBJ1-5,TRBV28
TGTGCCATCAGTGAGTCGAGCGCCTGGGACAGTTCTGAAAAACTGTTTTTT,CAISESSAWDSSEKLFF,NA,TRBD1,TRBJ1-4,TRBV10-3
TGTGCCAGCACCAGGACTTTGGGCTCTGGAAACACCATATATTTT,CASTRTLGSGNTIYF,NA,NA,TRBJ1-3,TRBV7-2
TGTGCCAGCAGCTCCTGGACTAGCGGGAGGTTCGACGAGCAGTACTTC,CASSSWTSGRFDEQYF,NA,TRBD2,TRBJ2-7,TRBV7-8